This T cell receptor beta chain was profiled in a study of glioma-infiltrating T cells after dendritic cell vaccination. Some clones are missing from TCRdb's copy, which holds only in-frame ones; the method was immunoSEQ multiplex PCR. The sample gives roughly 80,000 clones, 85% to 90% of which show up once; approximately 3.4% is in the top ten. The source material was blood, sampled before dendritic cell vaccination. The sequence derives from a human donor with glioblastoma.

DNA for the CDR3: TGTGCCAGCAGCCCGAGTCCTCAAGAGACCCAGTACTTC. Amino acid sequence: CASSPSPQETQYF. V and J are TRBV7-9 and TRBJ2-5; D is ambiguous. V lost 5 bases to trimming and J lost 2 bases, with 9 bases between them. This CDR3 contains 13 residues. CDR1 is SEHNR, CDR2 FQNEAQ, per germline (reference sequence).